This TCR beta chain emerged from a study of quantifying T cell responses using KT2 cells. Study-level information: RNA was reverse transcribed with TCR alpha and beta constant-region primers.

Each cDNA got a UMI-containing oligo ligated at its 3' end. The first PCR ran roughly 4 cycles with an equimolar RC1.1 and RC1.2 beta primer mix. TCRdb re-analysed the UMI-ligation and nested PCR reads in MiXCR, keeping a single row per CDR3 protein. The repertoire includes about 30,000 distinct CDR3 sequences, 6% to 8% of them detected once, and less than 20% sits in the top ten. This clonotype was seen only a few times. Per the germline V gene, CDR1 is LGHDT and CDR2 is YNNKEL (reference sequence). V lost 0 bases, J lost 6 bases, and 7 bases stayed unmatched. CDR3 length: 16 residues. The sequence was obtained from a human donor. Sequenced: PBMCs spiked with cells of the T cell clone KT2. The rearrangement links TRBV3-1 to TRBJ2-2, with TRBD1 matching over 7 bases. DNA of the CDR3: TGTGCCAGCAGCCAAGAAGGGGGCCCGGGCGCCGGGGAGCTGTTTTTT. Translation gives CASSQEGGPGAGELFF. Combining the CDR3 with reference TRBV3-1 and TRBJ2-2 gives the whole variable domain DTAVSQTPKYLVTQMGNDKSIKCEQNLGHDTMYWYKQDSKKFLKIMFSYNNKELIINETVPNRFSPKSPDKAHLNLHINSLELGDSAVYFCASSQEGGPGAGELFFGEGSRLTVL.